These T cell receptor beta chains were read from a single sample in a study of shared clonotypes between healthy human individuals. Generated by immunoSEQ multiplex PCR, the TCRdb table keeps only in-frame clones and is missing some. The sample lists about 2.1 million clones; around 93% were seen once. Sequenced sample: naive CD8+ T cells from PBMCs. These receptors came from a man between 18 and 29 years old in good health. Some clones in this sample may be carry-over from other donors' samples. CDR3s include the opening cysteine and the closing phenylalanine or tryptophan. D genes are given only for firm matches. Some rows have no size entry. The others give once, few or many, or a class for an expanded clone.

D gene: NA
V gene: TRBV7-9
clone size: NA
J gene: TRBJ2-5
CDR3 protein: CASSYGRERETQYF
CDR3 DNA: TGTGCCAGCAGCTACGGACGGGAAAGGGAGACCCAGTACTTC

D gene: NA
V gene: TRBV5-5
clone size: NA
J gene: TRBJ2-7
CDR3 protein: CASSFQPLGYEQYF
CDR3 DNA: TGTGCCAGCAGCTTCCAGCCACTAGGTTACGAGCAGTACTTC

D gene: TRBD2
V gene: TRBV15
clone size: once
J gene: TRBJ2-2
CDR3 protein: CATSTERETVTGELFF
CDR3 DNA: TGTGCCACCAGCACCGAGCGGGAGACGGTCACCGGGGAGCTGTTTTTT

D gene: NA
V gene: TRBV9
clone size: NA
J gene: TRBJ1-2
CDR3 protein: CASSVGTAGEDYGYTF
CDR3 DNA: TGTGCCAGCAGCGTAGGAACGGCAGGGGAAGACTATGGCTACACCTTC

D gene: TRBD2
V gene: TRBV7-9
clone size: NA
J gene: TRBJ2-7
CDR3 protein: CASSSLGLAPSYEQYF
CDR3 DNA: TGTGCCAGCAGCTCCCTGGGACTAGCGCCCTCCTACGAGCAGTACTTC

D gene: TRBD2
V gene: TRBV9
clone size: NA
J gene: TRBJ2-1
CDR3 protein: CASSASPSGRDYNEQFF
CDR3 DNA: TGTGCCAGCAGCGCAAGCCCTAGCGGGAGGGACTACAATGAGCAGTTCTTC

D gene: TRBD1
V gene: TRBV5-1
clone size: NA
J gene: TRBJ1-5
CDR3 protein: CASSLAGSGGNQPQHF
CDR3 DNA: TGCGCCAGCAGCTTGGCCGGGTCAGGGGGGAATCAGCCCCAGCATTTT

D gene: NA
V gene: TRBV7-8
clone size: NA
J gene: TRBJ2-5
CDR3 protein: CASSLDSLPSPETQYF
CDR3 DNA: TGTGCCAGCAGCTTAGACTCCCTCCCCTCCCCAGAGACCCAGTACTTC

D gene: TRBD1
V gene: TRBV11-2
clone size: NA
J gene: TRBJ2-5
CDR3 protein: CASSLYTRDRQETQYF
CDR3 DNA: TGTGCCAGCAGCTTATACACAAGGGACAGACAAGAGACCCAGTACTTC

D gene: TRBD2
V gene: TRBV7-9
clone size: NA
J gene: TRBJ2-7
CDR3 protein: CASRLTSGNLPYEQYF
CDR3 DNA: TGTGCCAGCAGGTTGACTAGCGGGAATCTCCCCTACGAGCAGTACTTC

D gene: NA
V gene: TRBV7-9
clone size: NA
J gene: TRBJ2-5
CDR3 protein: CASSFGGNWETQYF
CDR3 DNA: TGTGCCAGCAGCTTTGGGGGCAATTGGGAGACCCAGTACTTC

D gene: NA
V gene: TRBV7-8
clone size: NA
J gene: TRBJ1-2
CDR3 protein: CASGQGDGYTF
CDR3 DNA: TGTGCCAGCGGGCAGGGCGATGGCTACACCTTC

D gene: NA
V gene: TRBV29-1
clone size: NA
J gene: TRBJ2-1
CDR3 protein: CSVESFRAGGDEQFF
CDR3 DNA: TGCAGCGTTGAGTCGTTCCGGGCTGGGGGCGATGAGCAGTTCTTC

D gene: NA
V gene: TRBV28
clone size: NA
J gene: TRBJ2-1
CDR3 protein: CASSPPRRTGYNEQFF
CDR3 DNA: TGTGCCAGCAGTCCCCCCCGACGGACCGGGTACAATGAGCAGTTCTTC

D gene: NA
V gene: TRBV28
clone size: NA
J gene: TRBJ2-3
CDR3 protein: CASTLDWKDTQYF
CDR3 DNA: TGTGCCAGCACCTTAGATTGGAAAGATACGCAGTATTTT

D gene: NA
V gene: TRBV27
clone size: NA
J gene: TRBJ2-7
CDR3 protein: CASSYGQNYEQYF
CDR3 DNA: TGTGCCAGCAGTTATGGACAGAACTACGAGCAGTACTTC

D gene: NA
V gene: TRBV4-1
clone size: NA
J gene: TRBJ2-2
CDR3 protein: CASSPGPLMGTGELFF
CDR3 DNA: TGCGCCAGCAGCCCGGGGCCGCTAATGGGCACCGGGGAGCTGTTTTTT

D gene: NA
V gene: TRBV7-9
clone size: NA
J gene: TRBJ2-7
CDR3 protein: CASSRSIGTDEQYF
CDR3 DNA: TGTGCCAGCAGCCGATCGATAGGGACCGACGAGCAGTACTTC

D gene: TRBD2
V gene: TRBV4-3
clone size: NA
J gene: TRBJ2-1
CDR3 protein: CASSDRTSGKDEQFF
CDR3 DNA: TGCGCCAGCAGCGATCGGACTAGCGGGAAGGATGAGCAGTTCTTC

D gene: NA
V gene: TRBV6-5
clone size: NA
J gene: TRBJ2-2
CDR3 protein: CASSHRVGGELFF
CDR3 DNA: TGTGCCAGCAGTCACAGGGTTGGCGGGGAGCTGTTTTTT

D gene: TRBD1
V gene: TRBV6-1
clone size: NA
J gene: TRBJ1-1
CDR3 protein: CASSAGGRWTGRAEAFF
CDR3 DNA: TGTGCCAGCAGTGCGGGGGGGCGATGGACAGGGCGTGCTGAAGCTTTCTTT

D gene: NA
V gene: TRBV7-2
clone size: NA
J gene: TRBJ2-7
CDR3 protein: CASSPPIRPSAYEQYF
CDR3 DNA: TGTGCCAGCAGCCCTCCCATCCGACCCAGCGCCTACGAGCAGTACTTC

D gene: NA
V gene: TRBV10-1
clone size: once
J gene: TRBJ1-1
CDR3 protein: CASSTGRTEAFF
CDR3 DNA: TGCGCCAGCAGCACCGGACGAACTGAAGCTTTCTTT